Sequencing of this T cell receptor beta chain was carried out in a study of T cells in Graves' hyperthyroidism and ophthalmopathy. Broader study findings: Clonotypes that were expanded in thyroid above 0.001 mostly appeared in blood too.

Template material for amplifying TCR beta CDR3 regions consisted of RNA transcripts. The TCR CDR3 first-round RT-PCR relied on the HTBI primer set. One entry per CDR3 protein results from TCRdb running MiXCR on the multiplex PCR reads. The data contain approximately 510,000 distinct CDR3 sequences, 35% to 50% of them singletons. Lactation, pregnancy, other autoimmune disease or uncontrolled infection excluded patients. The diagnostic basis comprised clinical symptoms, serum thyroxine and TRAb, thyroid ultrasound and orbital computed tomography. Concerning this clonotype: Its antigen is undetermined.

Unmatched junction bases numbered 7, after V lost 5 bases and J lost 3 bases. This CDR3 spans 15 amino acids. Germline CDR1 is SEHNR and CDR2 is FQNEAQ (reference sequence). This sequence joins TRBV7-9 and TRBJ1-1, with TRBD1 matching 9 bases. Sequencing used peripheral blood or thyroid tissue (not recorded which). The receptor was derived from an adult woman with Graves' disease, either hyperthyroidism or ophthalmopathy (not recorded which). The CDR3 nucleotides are TGTGCCAGCAGCCACCGGGACAGGGTTGACACTGAAGCTTTCTTT. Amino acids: CASSHRDRVDTEAFF.